This T cell receptor beta chain was identified during a study of blood T cell repertoires in COVID-19. TCRdb's table, derived via immunoSEQ multiplex PCR, lists solely in-frame clones and lacks some. The sample contains about 25,000 clones, roughly 87% of which appear only once. Trimming removed 9 bases at V and 5 bases at J, with 8 bases between. This CDR3 contains 11 residues. Input material: peripheral blood. The chain links TRBV23-1 to TRBJ2-1; D possibly corresponds to TRBD1 (6 bases). TRBV23-1 is recorded as an ORF, its role being uncertain. The TCR originated in a human donor in a cohort sampled during active COVID-19. The CDR3 here is CASSGDNEQFF. The CDR3 DNA is TGCGCCAGTTCAGGGGACAATGAGCAGTTCTTC.